The rows below give T cell receptor beta chains drawn from one sample of a study of cytomegalovirus exposure and HLA in healthy donors. The protocol was immunoSEQ multiplex PCR, while the TCRdb copy is restricted to in-frame clones and leaves out a portion. This sample yields more than 95,000 clones, of which approximately 69% are seen a single time; about 3.5% belongs to the top ten. Material for sequencing was PBMCs. These receptor sequences come from a man aged 30-40 years in good health and CMV-seronegative. Both conserved end residues are part of each CDR3.

TRBJ2-7	TRBV7-8	CASSLGGVPLYEQYF
TRBJ2-5	TRBV18	CASSPPGLAQETQYF
TRBJ2-5	TRBV6-6	CASMSLVGETQYF
TRBJ2-3	TRBV11-3	CASSSSGRAGDTQYF
TRBJ2-1	TRBV11-3	CASSSTGYQSYNEQFF
TRBJ2-4	TRBV9	CASSSRGLASGANIQYF
TRBJ1-1	TRBV9	CASSVGPGGGTEAFF
TRBJ2-7	TRBV28	CASSSVNYEQYF
TRBJ1-1	TRBV9	CASSAGNEAFF
TRBJ1-1	TRBV10-3	CATRNPTGNTEAFF
TRBJ1-4	TRBV4-3	CASSQGQGVKLFF
TRBJ2-1	TRBV27	CASSWTGGYNEQFF
TRBJ2-3	TRBV4-3	CASSQDLALNTQYF
TRBJ1-4	TRBV30	CAWRVQGAGEKLFF
TRBJ2-1	TRBV2	CASLYLGGFNEQFF
TRBJ2-7	TRBV19	CASRDGVAGPPYEQYF
TRBJ2-1	TRBV19	CASSISLDQFYNEQFF
TRBJ2-7	TRBV5-1	CASSPQGDYEQYF